This TCR beta chain comes out of a study of CD4 T cells in relation to SARS-CoV-2 and coronaviruses. The wider study: ViraFEST: roughly ten-day antigen culture of PBMCs, then TCR beta CDR3 sequencing.

For approximately 10 days, around 91,000 sorted CD4+ cells grew with T cell-depleted PBMCs and CEF. Germline loops: CDR1 MNHEY, CDR2 SVGAGI. The J segment lost 0 bases and the V segment lost 5 bases, leaving 4 bases of the junction unmatched. The CDR3 length is 14 residues. TCRdb's table, derived via immunoSEQ multiplex PCR, lists solely in-frame clones and lacks some. Of tens of thousands of clones listed, over 75% were seen once; the top ten hold roughly 21%. This clone has just one count. The antigen is undetermined. This chain joins TRBV6-5 and TRBJ2-7; 7 bases match TRBD2. Sequencing input: memory CD4+ T cells from PBMCs, cultured in vitro. The receptor comes from an adult with COVID-19. In DNA form, the CDR3 reads TGTGCCAGCAGTCACCGGGACTACTCCTACGAGCAGTACTTC. It is translated as CASSHRDYSYEQYF.